This TCR beta chain derives from a study of regulatory T cells in long-lasting Graves disease. Study-wide points: Patients with persistent Graves' had lower TCR diversity than newly diagnosed patients. Gene preferences differed: TRBV28, TRBJ1-2, TRBJ2-5 in persistent cases.

This clonotype has only a few counts. Its specificity is unknown. Relying on iRepertoire HTBI primers and Arm-PCR of CDR3 regions, the team built TCR beta libraries. Source study methods: Taken together, the samples had 60 or so TRBV and 13 to 15 TRBJ segments identified. Each CDR3 protein is one row after TCRdb ran MiXCR on the multiplex PCR reads. These V and J calls are TCRdb output, not the study's own analysis. The sample records about 470,000 distinct CDR3 sequences, approximately 21% being singletons. Time point defined: persistent/refractory GD, antithyroid drugs over 5 years with positive TRAb. Isolated PBMC RNA provided the starting material for the TCR library. The length of the CDR3 is 17 residues. Germline CDR1 is MNHEY and CDR2 is SMNVEV (reference sequence). Trimming cost V 3 bases and J 2 bases, with 20 bases left between them.

The V call is TRBV27, the J call TRBJ2-7; TRBD2 is a possible D gene (6 bases). Material: peripheral blood mononuclear cells (PBMCs), obtained when the disease was refractory, from a patient treated with antithyroid drugs. The clonotype was recovered from a female donor with Graves disease. Here the CDR3 reads CASSLEVPGLGAYEQYF. CDR3 nucleotide sequence: TGTGCCAGCAGTTTGGAGGTCCCGGGACTTGGGGCCTACGAGCAGTACTTC.